A selection of T cell receptor beta chains follows, all from one sample in a study of T cell repertoires in cytomegalovirus infection. TCRdb passed the reads through MiXCR, listing each CDR3 protein once. This sample has around 530,000 distinct CDR3 sequences, with about a quarter found just once. The sample comprised PBMCs. These receptors came from a human donor in good health (CMV status not recorded). Some clones in this sample may be carry-over from other donors' samples. CDR3s include the opening cysteine and the closing phenylalanine or tryptophan. A D gene is named only where the DNA matches it firmly. The size of a clone is reported for some rows only, either as once, few or many, or as a class for expanded clones.

TRBV7-2	15	TRBJ2-7	TRBD1	-	TGTGCCAGCAGCGTTGGACAGGGGGGTTACTACGAGCAGTACTTC	CASSVGQGGYYEQYF
TRBV5-1	13	TRBJ1-1	-	few	TGCGCCAGCAGCTTGGCTCGGGTGACTGAAGCTTTCTTT	CASSLARVTEAFF
TRBV14	15	TRBJ2-7	-	-	TGTGCCAGCAGCGATATCCCAGGCCGAGGGGGTGAGCAGTACTTC	CASSDIPGRGGEQYF
TRBV7-6	14	TRBJ2-3	-	many	TGTGCCAGCAGCGCAGGACAGAGCACAGATACGCAGTATTTT	CASSAGQSTDTQYF
TRBV7-8	15	TRBJ1-6	-	-	TGTGCCAGCAGCTTAATCGGGACAACAAATTCACCCCTCCACTTT	CASSLIGTTNSPLHF
TRBV7-9	15	TRBJ1-2	TRBD1	few	TGTGCCAGCAGCTCGACAGGGTTTGTTAACTATGGCTACACCTTC	CASSSTGFVNYGYTF
TRBV29-1	14	TRBJ2-1	TRBD2	few	TGCAGCGTTGACGGACTAGCGTTAGCCGGTGAGCAGTTCTTC	CSVDGLALAGEQFF
TRBV28	16	TRBJ1-5	-	once	TGTGCCAGCACTCGCGGGGGGGTGAGGAACAATCAGCCCCAGCATTTT	CASTRGGVRNNQPQHF
TRBV20-1	15	TRBJ1-5	-	-	TGCAGTGCTAGACAGGGCAGTCAAATCGAGAGGCCCCAGCATTTT	CSARQGSQIERPQHF
TRBV4-1	13	TRBJ2-7	-	few	TGCGCCAGCAGCCAAGAAGGCGGCTACGAGCAGTACTTC	CASSQEGGYEQYF
TRBV6-6	17	TRBJ1-2	-	-	TGTGCCAGCAGTTACTTGGGTGGGCAGCTTACTAACTATGGCTACACCTTC	CASSYLGGQLTNYGYTF
TRBV4-3	14	TRBJ1-1	-	-	TGCGCCAGCAGCCTTCGGGTCTTGAACACTGAAGCTTTCTTT	CASSLRVLNTEAFF
TRBV3-1	15	TRBJ1-2	TRBD1	-	TGTGCCAGCAGCCAATCCTGGACAGGGAACTATGGCTACACCTTC	CASSQSWTGNYGYTF
TRBV28	13	TRBJ2-7	-	many	TGTGCCATCGAAAGTTCTATCTCCTACGAGCAGTACTTC	CAIESSISYEQYF
TRBV7-9	15	TRBJ1-5	-	-	TGTGCCAGCAGCCGCGGGGAGGCGAGCAATCAGCCCCAGCATTTT	CASSRGEASNQPQHF
TRBV29-1	14	TRBJ2-1	TRBD2	few	TGCAGCGTTGTAACGGGAGGGCCCTACAATGAGCAGTTCTTC	CSVVTGGPYNEQFF
TRBV7-9	14	TRBJ1-1	-	many	TGTGCCAGCAGCGGAGGTTCCGGGAACACTGAAGCTTTCTTT	CASSGGSGNTEAFF
TRBV19	15	TRBJ1-4	-	-	TGTGCCAGTAGCATGTGGGGGGAGCCTAATGAAAAACTGTTTTTT	CASSMWGEPNEKLFF
TRBV7-2	16	TRBJ2-5	TRBD2	many	TGTGCCAGCACCAGGACTAGCGGGAGAGTCCAAGAGACCCAGTACTTC	CASTRTSGRVQETQYF
TRBV6-2/TRBV6-3	12	TRBJ2-1	-	few	-	CASSFVGTGAFF
TRBV19	15	TRBJ1-1	-	few	TGTGCCAGTAGTCCACCCCTGGGCGAGGTGACTGAAGCTTTCTTT	CASSPPLGEVTEAFF
TRBV7-9	15	TRBJ2-5	-	many	TGTGCCAGCAGCTTAGGACAGAGCTCCCAAGAGACCCAGTACTTC	CASSLGQSSQETQYF
TRBV7-9	14	TRBJ2-1	-	-	TGTGCCAGCAGCAAACTACAGGTTTACGATGAGCAGTTCTTC	CASSKLQVYDEQFF
TRBV11-2	13	TRBJ2-2	-	few	TGTGCCAGCAGCCTACGGATCACCGGGGAGCTGTTTTTT	CASSLRITGELFF
TRBV4-1	13	TRBJ2-7	-	many	TGCGCCAGCAGCCAAGTGGACAGCTACGAGCAGTACTTC	CASSQVDSYEQYF